This TCR beta chain was identified during a study of T cell repertoires in cytomegalovirus infection. Study-wide background: CMV infection and matching HLA type were both indicated by public TCR beta signatures.

One entry per CDR3 protein results from TCRdb running MiXCR on the reads. The table has roughly 130,000 distinct CDR3 sequences, almost 9% seen once. CDR3 size: 15 residues. The V gene end was trimmed by 2 bases and the J gene end by 5 bases; junction bases not matched to a gene: 3. Study-wide points: HLA-C-restricted CMV-specific TCR beta clonotypes prevailed in the ex vivo response. Cumulated frequencies of public TCR beta families served to identify carriers of CMV plus the relevant HLA.

This clonotype was observed many times. The target antigen is unknown. This receptor was taken from a human donor in good health (CMV status not recorded). Some clones in this sample may be carry-over from other donors' samples. The V and J genes are TRBV12-3 or TRBV12-4 and TRBJ2-3; 11 bases are shared with TRBD2. The specimen sequenced was PBMCs. The CDR3 nucleotides are TGTGCCAGCAGTTTACTAGCGGGGGGTAAAGATACGCAGTATTTT. Its protein is CASSLLAGGKDTQYF.